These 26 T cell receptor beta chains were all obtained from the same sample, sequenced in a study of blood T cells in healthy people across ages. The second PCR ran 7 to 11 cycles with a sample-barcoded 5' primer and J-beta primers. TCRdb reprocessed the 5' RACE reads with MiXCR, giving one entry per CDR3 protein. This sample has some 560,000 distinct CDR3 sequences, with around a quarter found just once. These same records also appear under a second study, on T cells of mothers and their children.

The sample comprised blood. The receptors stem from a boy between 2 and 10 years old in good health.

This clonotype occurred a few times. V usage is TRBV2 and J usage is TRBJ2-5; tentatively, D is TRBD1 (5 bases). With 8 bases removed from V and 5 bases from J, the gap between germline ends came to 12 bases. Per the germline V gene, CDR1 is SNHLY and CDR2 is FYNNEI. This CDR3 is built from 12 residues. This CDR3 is CASGAGWETQYF. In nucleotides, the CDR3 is TGTGCCAGCGGCGCAGGGTGGGAGACCCAGTACTTC.

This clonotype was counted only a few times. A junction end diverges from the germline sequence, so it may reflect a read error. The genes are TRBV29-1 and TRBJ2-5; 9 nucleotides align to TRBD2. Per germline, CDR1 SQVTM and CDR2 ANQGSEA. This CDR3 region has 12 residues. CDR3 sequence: CSVPAGGETRYF. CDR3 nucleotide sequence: TGCAGCGTACCAGCGGGAGGCGAGACCCGGTACTTC.

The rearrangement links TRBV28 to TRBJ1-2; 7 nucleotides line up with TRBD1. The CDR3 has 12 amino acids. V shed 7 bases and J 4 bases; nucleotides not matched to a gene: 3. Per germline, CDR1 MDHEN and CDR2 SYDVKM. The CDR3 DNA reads TGTGCCAGCAAATCAGGGGGCTATGGCTACACCTTC. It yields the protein CASKSGGYGYTF.

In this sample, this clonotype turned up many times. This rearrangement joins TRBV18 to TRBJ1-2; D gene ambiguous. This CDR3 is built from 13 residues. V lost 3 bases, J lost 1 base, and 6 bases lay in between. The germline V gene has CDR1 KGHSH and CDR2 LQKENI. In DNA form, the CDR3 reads TGTGCCAGCTCACCGGACGGTAACTATGGCTACACCTTC. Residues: CASSPDGNYGYTF.

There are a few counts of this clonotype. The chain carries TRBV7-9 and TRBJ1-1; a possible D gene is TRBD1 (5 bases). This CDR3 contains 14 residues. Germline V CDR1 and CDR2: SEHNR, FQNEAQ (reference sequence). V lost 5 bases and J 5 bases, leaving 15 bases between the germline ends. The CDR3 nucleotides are TGTGCCAGCAGCCTCAGGGAAAGAGGGACTGAAGCTTTCTTT. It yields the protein CASSLRERGTEAFF.

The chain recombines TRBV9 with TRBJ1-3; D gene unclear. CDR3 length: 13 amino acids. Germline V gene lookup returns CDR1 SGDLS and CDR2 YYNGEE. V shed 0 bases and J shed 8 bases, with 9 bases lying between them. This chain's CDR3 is CASSVDGEDTIYF. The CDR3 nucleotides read TGTGCCAGCAGCGTAGATGGTGAAGACACCATATATTTT.

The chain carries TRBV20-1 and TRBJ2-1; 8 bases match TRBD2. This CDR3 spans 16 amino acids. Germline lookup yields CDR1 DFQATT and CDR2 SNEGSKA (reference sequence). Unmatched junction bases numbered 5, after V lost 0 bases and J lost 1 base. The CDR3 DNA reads TGCAGTGCTAGAGATCCGGCGGGGGGTTCCTACAATGAGCAGTTCTTC. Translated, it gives CSARDPAGGSYNEQFF.

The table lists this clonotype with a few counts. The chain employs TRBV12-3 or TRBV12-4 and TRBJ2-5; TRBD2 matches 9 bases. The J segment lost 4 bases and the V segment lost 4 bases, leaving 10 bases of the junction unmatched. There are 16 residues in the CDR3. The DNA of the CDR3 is TGTGCCAGCAGTTGGTGGCGGGGGGGCGAGGGAGAGACCCAGTACTTC. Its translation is CASSWWRGGEGETQYF.

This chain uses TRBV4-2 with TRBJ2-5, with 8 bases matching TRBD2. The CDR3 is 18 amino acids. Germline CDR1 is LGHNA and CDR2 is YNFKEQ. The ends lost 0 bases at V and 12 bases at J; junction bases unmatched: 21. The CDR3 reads CASSQDIQRGTRYLREYF. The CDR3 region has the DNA TGTGCCAGCAGCCAAGATATCCAGCGGGGGACCAGGTACCTTAGGGAGTACTTC.

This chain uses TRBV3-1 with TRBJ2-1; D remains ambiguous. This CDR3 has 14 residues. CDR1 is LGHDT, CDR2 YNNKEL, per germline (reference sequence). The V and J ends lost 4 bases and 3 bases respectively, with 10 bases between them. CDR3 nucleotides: TGTGCCAGCAGCCTAACCCGGGTCTACAATGAGCAGTTCTTC. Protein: CASSLTRVYNEQFF.

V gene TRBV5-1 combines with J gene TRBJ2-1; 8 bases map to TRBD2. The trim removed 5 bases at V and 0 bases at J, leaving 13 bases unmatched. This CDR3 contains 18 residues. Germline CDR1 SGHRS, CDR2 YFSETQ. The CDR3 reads CASSLDPTGLGSYNEQFF. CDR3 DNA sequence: TGCGCCAGCAGTCTGGATCCGACGGGACTAGGCTCCTACAATGAGCAGTTCTTC.

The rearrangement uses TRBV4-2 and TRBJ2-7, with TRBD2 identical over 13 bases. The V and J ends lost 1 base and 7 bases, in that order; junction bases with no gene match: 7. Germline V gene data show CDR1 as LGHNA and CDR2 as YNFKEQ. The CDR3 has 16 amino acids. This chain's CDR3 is CASSQVGTSGVYEQYF. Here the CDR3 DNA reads TGTGCCAGCAGCCAAGTAGGGACTAGCGGGGTCTATGAGCAGTACTTC.

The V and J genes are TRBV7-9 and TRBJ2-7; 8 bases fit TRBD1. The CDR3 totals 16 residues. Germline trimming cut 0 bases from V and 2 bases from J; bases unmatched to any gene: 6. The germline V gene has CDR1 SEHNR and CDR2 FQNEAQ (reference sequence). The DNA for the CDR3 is TGTGCCAGCAGCTTAGCGCGGGGACAGGCGACCTACGAGCAGTACTTC. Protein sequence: CASSLARGQATYEQYF. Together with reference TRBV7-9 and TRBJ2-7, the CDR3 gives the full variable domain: DTGVSQNPRHKITKRGQNVTFRCDPISEHNRLYWYRQTLGQGPEFLTYFQNEAQLEKSRLLSDRFSAERPKGSFSTLEIQRTEQGDSAMYLCASSLARGQATYEQYFGPGTRLTVT.

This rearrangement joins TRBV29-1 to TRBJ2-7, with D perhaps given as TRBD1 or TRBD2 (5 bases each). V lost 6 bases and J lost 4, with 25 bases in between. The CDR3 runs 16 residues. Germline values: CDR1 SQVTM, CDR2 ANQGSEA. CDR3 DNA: TGCAGCGTGTCAGCCACTGGGACGGGCGTGTGGTACGAGCAGTACTTC. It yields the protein CSVSATGTGVWYEQYF.

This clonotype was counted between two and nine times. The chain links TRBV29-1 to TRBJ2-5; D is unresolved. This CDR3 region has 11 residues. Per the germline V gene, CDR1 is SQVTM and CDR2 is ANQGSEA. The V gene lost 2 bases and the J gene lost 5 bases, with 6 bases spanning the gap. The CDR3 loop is CSVELTETQYF. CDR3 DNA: TGCAGCGTTGAACTGACGGAGACCCAGTACTTC.

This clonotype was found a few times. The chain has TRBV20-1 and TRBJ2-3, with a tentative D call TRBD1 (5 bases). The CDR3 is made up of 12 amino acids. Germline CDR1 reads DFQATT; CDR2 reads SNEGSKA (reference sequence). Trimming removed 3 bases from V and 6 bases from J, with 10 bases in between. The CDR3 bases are TGCAGTGCTAGCAGCAGGGTTGATACGCAGTATTTT. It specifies CSASSRVDTQYF.

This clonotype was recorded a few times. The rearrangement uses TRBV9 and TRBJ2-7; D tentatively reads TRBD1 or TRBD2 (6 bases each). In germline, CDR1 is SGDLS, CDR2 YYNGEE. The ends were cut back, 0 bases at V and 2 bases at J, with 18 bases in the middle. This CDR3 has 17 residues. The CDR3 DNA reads TGTGCCAGCAGCGTAGACCCGGGAGATGGGGACACCTACGAGCAGTACTTC. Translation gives CASSVDPGDGDTYEQYF.

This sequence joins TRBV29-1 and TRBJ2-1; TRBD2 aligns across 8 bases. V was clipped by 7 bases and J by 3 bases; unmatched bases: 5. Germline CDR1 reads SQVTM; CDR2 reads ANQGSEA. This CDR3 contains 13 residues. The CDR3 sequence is CSARRGDYNEQFF. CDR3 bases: TGCAGCGCCCGGCGGGGGGACTACAATGAGCAGTTCTTC.

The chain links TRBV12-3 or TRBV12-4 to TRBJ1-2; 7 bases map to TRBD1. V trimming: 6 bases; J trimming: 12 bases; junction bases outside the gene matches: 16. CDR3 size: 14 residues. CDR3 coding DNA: TGTGCCAGCAGCCAAGACAGGGCCCACGGGGGCCACACCTTC. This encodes CASSQDRAHGGHTF.

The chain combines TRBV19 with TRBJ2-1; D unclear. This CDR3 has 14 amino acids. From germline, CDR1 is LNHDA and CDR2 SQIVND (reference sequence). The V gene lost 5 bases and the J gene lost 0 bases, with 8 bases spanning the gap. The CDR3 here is CASSVLSSYNEQFF. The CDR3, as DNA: TGTGCCAGTAGTGTGTTAAGCTCCTACAATGAGCAGTTCTTC.

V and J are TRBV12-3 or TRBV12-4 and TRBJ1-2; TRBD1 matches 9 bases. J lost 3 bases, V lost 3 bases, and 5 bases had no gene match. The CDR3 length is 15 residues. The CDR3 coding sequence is TGTGCCAGCAGTTTGGGGACAGGGAGGGACTATGGCTACACCTTC. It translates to CASSLGTGRDYGYTF.

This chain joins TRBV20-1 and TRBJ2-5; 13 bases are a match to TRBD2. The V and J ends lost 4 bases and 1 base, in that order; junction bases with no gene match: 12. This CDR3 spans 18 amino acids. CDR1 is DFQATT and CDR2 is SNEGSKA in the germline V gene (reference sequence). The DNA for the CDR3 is TGCAGTGCTAAGAAAACGGGACTAGCGGGGATACTCCAAGAGACCCAGTACTTC. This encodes CSAKKTGLAGILQETQYF.

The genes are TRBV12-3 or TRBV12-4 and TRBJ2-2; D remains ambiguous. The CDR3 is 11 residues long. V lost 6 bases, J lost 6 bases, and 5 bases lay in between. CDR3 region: CASSHPGELFF. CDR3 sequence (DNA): TGTGCCAGCAGCCATCCCGGGGAGCTGTTTTTT.

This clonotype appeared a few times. The CDR3 reads CASSQVLGLASTGELFF. DNA of the CDR3: TGTGCCAGCAGCCAAGTCCTCGGACTAGCTAGCACCGGGGAGCTGTTTTTT. The genes are TRBV14 and TRBJ2-2; TRBD2 matches at 8 bases. CDR1 is SGHDN and CDR2 is FVKESK in the germline V gene. The V segment lost 1 base and the J segment 4 bases; nucleotides outside the gene matches: 8. The CDR3 covers 17 residues.

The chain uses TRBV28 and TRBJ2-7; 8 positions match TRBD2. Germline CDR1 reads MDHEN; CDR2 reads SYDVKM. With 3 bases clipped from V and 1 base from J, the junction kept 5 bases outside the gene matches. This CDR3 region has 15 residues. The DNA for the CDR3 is TGTGCCAGCAGTTTTGTAGCGGGACCGTCCTACGAGCAGTACTTC. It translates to CASSFVAGPSYEQYF.

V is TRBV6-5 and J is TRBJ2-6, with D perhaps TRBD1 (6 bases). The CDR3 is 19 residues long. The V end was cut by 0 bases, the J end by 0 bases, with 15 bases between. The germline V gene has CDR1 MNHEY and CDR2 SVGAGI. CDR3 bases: TGTGCCAGCAGTTACTCGATACGGACAGCAATCTCTGGGGCCAACGTCCTGACTTTC. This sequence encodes CASSYSIRTAISGANVLTF.